This T cell receptor beta chain emerged from a study of T cells in Graves' hyperthyroidism and ophthalmopathy. General study points: Ophthalmopathy got predicted by the model a median about 6.5 months before its onset.

Absence of ophthalmopathy progression within 18 months defined stable Graves' hyperthyroidism. Trimming removed 5 bases at V and 8 bases at J, with 19 bases between. The V gene's germline CDR1 is MNHEY and CDR2 SMNVEV (reference sequence). The CDR3 runs to 15 residues. Note on this clonotype: Its antigen is unidentified.

Researchers took RNA transcripts and amplified the TCR beta CDR3 regions from them. HTBI primers were the set used in a first-round RT-PCR of the TCR CDR3. A single record per CDR3 protein comes from TCRdb applying MiXCR to the multiplex PCR reads. The sample carries 350,000 to 400,000 distinct CDR3 sequences, approximately 15% recorded once. The clonotype comes from a woman younger than 45 with Graves' hyperthyroidism. Input material: blood. The chain combines TRBV27 with TRBJ2-1, with a tentative D call TRBD1 (6 bases). The CDR3 loop is CASSDHRVPVHEQFF. The CDR3 DNA is TGTGCCAGCAGTGACCACAGGGTGCCTGTGCATGAGCAGTTCTTC.